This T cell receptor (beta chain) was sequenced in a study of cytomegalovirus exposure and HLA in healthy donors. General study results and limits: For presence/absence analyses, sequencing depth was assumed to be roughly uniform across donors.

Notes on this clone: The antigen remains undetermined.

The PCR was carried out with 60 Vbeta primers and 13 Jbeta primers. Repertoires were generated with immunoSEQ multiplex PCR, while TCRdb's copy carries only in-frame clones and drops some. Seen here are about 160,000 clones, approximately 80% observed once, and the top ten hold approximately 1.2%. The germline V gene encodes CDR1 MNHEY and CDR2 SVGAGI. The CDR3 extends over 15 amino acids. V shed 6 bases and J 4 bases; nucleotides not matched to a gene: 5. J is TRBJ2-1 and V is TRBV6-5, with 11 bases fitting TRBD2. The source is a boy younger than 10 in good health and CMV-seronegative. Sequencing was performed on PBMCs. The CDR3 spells CASSPGLADYNEQFF. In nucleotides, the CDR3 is TGTGCCAGCAGCCCGGGACTAGCGGATTACAATGAGCAGTTCTTC.